A single T cell receptor beta chain is shown here with its context. Antigen: not known. The sample comes from a study of cytomegalovirus exposure and HLA in healthy donors. In the study overall: HLA-typed donors contributed some 87 million unique TCRs, which were held in an early data release. Study-wide findings and caveats: Analysis was performed later, and it showed HLA-associated TCR beta chains to be more clonally expanded than equally common others. The authors considered a cluster of highly shared sequence variants likely to be a sequencing artifact. What TCR beta sequences reportedly achieved was accurate prediction of HLA-A and HLA-B alleles in most subjects.

V was cut by 5 bases and J by 7 bases, with 11 bases left in between. This CDR3 comprises 12 residues. The V gene's germline CDR1 is SGHVS and CDR2 FNYEAQ. Primers included in the PCR were 60 Vbeta and 13 Jbeta primers. Here immunoSEQ multiplex PCR was the method, and the copy in TCRdb shows in-frame clones only, minus some. The sample includes a few hundred thousand clones, 75% to 90% seen only once; the top ten take approximately 0.3%. The sample comprised PBMCs. This chain connects TRBV7-6 to TRBJ1-1, with a possible D match to TRBD1 (5 bases). The TCR comes from a girl aged 2 to 10 in good health and CMV-seronegative. The CDR3 sequence: CASSGDGGEAFF. The CDR3, as DNA: TGTGCCAGCAGCGGAGACGGGGGTGAAGCTTTCTTT. Full variable domain (rest looked up from reference TRBV7-6 and TRBJ1-1): GAGVSQSPRYKVTKRGQDVALRCDPISGHVSLYWYRQALGQGPEFLTYFNYEAQQDKSGLPNDRFSAERPEGSISTLTIQRTEQRDSAMYRCASSGDGGEAFFGQGTRLTVV.